A selection of T cell receptor beta chains follows, all from one sample in a study of blood T cell repertoires in COVID-19. TCRdb keeps only in-frame clones here, not all; method: immunoSEQ multiplex PCR. This sample carries 50,000 to 65,000 clones, approximately 91% of them seen once, and the ten largest clones take approximately 3.4%. The sequencing input was peripheral blood. These receptors originate from a man aged 45 to 65 with active COVID-19. CDR3s include the opening cysteine and the closing phenylalanine or tryptophan. Each record gives: V gene, J gene, D gene, clone size, CDR3 protein, CDR3 DNA. D genes are given only for firm matches. Expanded clones are given a class, and other clones once, few, many or no size at all.

v_call: TRBV12-3/TRBV12-4
j_call: TRBJ2-5
d_call: TRBD2
clone_size: -
cdr3_aa: CASSWGGTQYF
cdr3_nt: TGTGCCAGCAGTTGGGGGGGGACCCAGTACTTC

v_call: TRBV2
j_call: TRBJ2-3
d_call: -
clone_size: -
cdr3_aa: CASSLGLSGTQYF
cdr3_nt: TGTGCCAGCAGTCTAGGACTCTCCGGTACGCAGTATTTT

v_call: TRBV7-9
j_call: TRBJ2-7
d_call: TRBD1
clone_size: -
cdr3_aa: CASSTDRGGSYEQYF
cdr3_nt: TGTGCCAGCAGCACAGACAGGGGGGGCTCCTACGAGCAGTACTTC

v_call: TRBV9
j_call: TRBJ2-5
d_call: -
clone_size: once
cdr3_aa: CASSVIPSQETQYF
cdr3_nt: TGTGCCAGCAGCGTAATCCCTAGCCAAGAGACCCAGTACTTC

v_call: TRBV29-1
j_call: TRBJ1-1
d_call: -
clone_size: -
cdr3_aa: CSAQNTEAFF
cdr3_nt: TGCAGCGCACAAAACACTGAAGCTTTCTTT

v_call: TRBV5-5
j_call: TRBJ2-5
d_call: -
clone_size: once
cdr3_aa: CASSPLSETQYF
cdr3_nt: TGTGCCAGCAGCCCTCTGTCGGAGACCCAGTACTTC

v_call: TRBV15
j_call: TRBJ2-2
d_call: -
clone_size: few
cdr3_aa: CATSSHSGELFF
cdr3_nt: TGTGCCACCAGCAGTCACTCCGGGGAGCTGTTTTTT

v_call: TRBV5-1
j_call: TRBJ1-4
d_call: TRBD1
clone_size: -
cdr3_aa: CASSLEGANNEKLFF
cdr3_nt: TGCGCCAGCAGCTTGGAGGGGGCCAATAATGAAAAACTGTTTTTT

v_call: TRBV3-1/TRBV3-2
j_call: TRBJ1-2
d_call: TRBD1
clone_size: -
cdr3_aa: CASSSWDREMYGYTF
cdr3_nt: TGTGCCAGCAGCTCTTGGGACAGGGAAATGTATGGCTACACCTTC

v_call: TRBV12-3/TRBV12-4
j_call: TRBJ1-5
d_call: -
clone_size: -
cdr3_aa: CASSDNRDQPQHF
cdr3_nt: TGTGCCAGCAGCGACAACAGGGATCAGCCCCAGCATTTT

v_call: TRBV6-5
j_call: TRBJ2-7
d_call: TRBD1
clone_size: -
cdr3_aa: CATAVTGGAGEQYF
cdr3_nt: TGTGCCACAGCAGTGACAGGGGGCGCGGGTGAGCAGTACTTC

v_call: TRBV6-1
j_call: TRBJ1-1
d_call: TRBD1
clone_size: -
cdr3_aa: CASSEQGTGPEWF
cdr3_nt: TGTGCCAGCAGTGAACAGGGGACAGGCCCCGAGTGGTTT

v_call: TRBV7-2
j_call: TRBJ2-7
d_call: TRBD1
clone_size: -
cdr3_aa: CASSLDHRTGGYEQYF
cdr3_nt: TGTGCCAGCAGCTTAGATCATCGGACAGGGGGCTACGAGCAGTACTTC

v_call: TRBV30
j_call: TRBJ2-7
d_call: -
clone_size: -
cdr3_aa: CAWSGRDEQYF
cdr3_nt: TGTGCCTGGAGTGGTCGTGACGAGCAGTACTTC

v_call: TRBV19
j_call: TRBJ1-1
d_call: TRBD1
clone_size: -
cdr3_aa: CASSINPTGRNTEAFF
cdr3_nt: TGTGCCAGTAGTATCAACCCGACAGGGAGGAACACTGAAGCTTTCTTT

v_call: TRBV29-1
j_call: TRBJ1-1
d_call: -
clone_size: -
cdr3_aa: CSVGRGRDTEAFF
cdr3_nt: TGCAGCGTTGGTCGGGGTCGGGACACTGAAGCTTTCTTT

v_call: TRBV7-8
j_call: TRBJ2-5
d_call: -
clone_size: -
cdr3_aa: CASSLALDRQETQYF
cdr3_nt: TGTGCCAGCAGCTTAGCGCTTGACAGACAAGAGACCCAGTACTTC

v_call: TRBV20-1
j_call: TRBJ2-1
d_call: -
clone_size: -
cdr3_aa: CSAGRNEQFF
cdr3_nt: TGCAGTGCGGGGAGAAATGAGCAGTTCTTC

v_call: TRBV7-2
j_call: TRBJ2-5
d_call: TRBD2
clone_size: -
cdr3_aa: CASSLNGGTSGASGTQYF
cdr3_nt: TGTGCCAGCAGCTTGAATGGGGGGACTAGCGGGGCCTCAGGGACCCAGTACTTC

v_call: TRBV7-2
j_call: TRBJ1-1
d_call: TRBD1
clone_size: -
cdr3_aa: CGIPTGTLNTEAFF
cdr3_nt: TGTGGGATTCCGACAGGGACATTGAACACTGAAGCTTTCTTT

v_call: TRBV6-5
j_call: TRBJ1-3
d_call: TRBD1
clone_size: -
cdr3_aa: CASSHQQGTGNTIYF
cdr3_nt: TGTGCCAGCAGTCATCAACAGGGGACTGGAAACACCATATATTTT

v_call: TRBV18
j_call: TRBJ2-5
d_call: -
clone_size: -
cdr3_aa: CASSPQTEETQYF
cdr3_nt: TGTGCCAGCTCACCACAAACAGAAGAGACCCAGTACTTC

v_call: TRBV25-1
j_call: TRBJ2-3
d_call: TRBD2
clone_size: -
cdr3_aa: CASSEYNSGGGDTQYF
cdr3_nt: TGTGCCAGCAGTGAATATAACAGCGGGGGTGGAGATACGCAGTATTTT

v_call: TRBV6-5
j_call: TRBJ1-2
d_call: TRBD1
clone_size: few
cdr3_aa: CASSTTGGGYTF
cdr3_nt: TGTGCCAGCAGTACGACAGGGGGAGGCTACACCTTC

v_call: TRBV12-3/TRBV12-4
j_call: TRBJ1-6
d_call: TRBD1
clone_size: -
cdr3_aa: CASQGARNSPLHF
cdr3_nt: TGTGCCAGCCAGGGGGCGCGGAATTCACCCCTCCACTTT

v_call: TRBV5-6
j_call: TRBJ2-1
d_call: -
clone_size: -
cdr3_aa: CASSLVLGWNNEQFF
cdr3_nt: TGTGCCAGCAGCTTGGTGCTAGGATGGAACAATGAGCAGTTCTTC

v_call: TRBV2
j_call: TRBJ2-1
d_call: -
clone_size: once
cdr3_aa: CASSTGSSSYNEQFF
cdr3_nt: TGTGCCAGCAGCACAGGGTCTAGCTCCTACAATGAGCAGTTCTTC

v_call: TRBV7-6
j_call: TRBJ1-1
d_call: TRBD1
clone_size: -
cdr3_aa: CASSLNRGTRNTEAFF
cdr3_nt: TGTGCCAGCAGCTTAAACAGGGGGACCAGGAACACTGAAGCTTTCTTT

v_call: TRBV27
j_call: TRBJ2-5
d_call: TRBD2
clone_size: -
cdr3_aa: CASKGLAEAGPETQYF
cdr3_nt: TGTGCCTCAAAGGGACTAGCGGAGGCGGGGCCCGAGACCCAGTACTTC

v_call: TRBV5-5
j_call: TRBJ2-1
d_call: -
clone_size: -
cdr3_aa: CASSAASEQFF
cdr3_nt: TGTGCCAGCAGCGCGGCTAGTGAGCAGTTCTTC

v_call: TRBV28
j_call: TRBJ2-7
d_call: TRBD1
clone_size: -
cdr3_aa: CASRTGGLYEQYF
cdr3_nt: TGTGCCAGCAGGACAGGGGGCCTATACGAGCAGTACTTC

v_call: TRBV6-5
j_call: TRBJ1-5
d_call: -
clone_size: -
cdr3_aa: CASSYSYAGNQPQHF
cdr3_nt: TGTGCCAGCAGTTATTCCTACGCCGGTAATCAGCCCCAGCATTTT

v_call: TRBV11-2
j_call: TRBJ2-1
d_call: -
clone_size: -
cdr3_aa: CASSLRSRADNEQFF
cdr3_nt: TGTGCCAGCAGCCTTAGGTCCAGGGCGGACAATGAGCAGTTCTTC

v_call: TRBV9
j_call: TRBJ2-1
d_call: -
clone_size: -
cdr3_aa: CASSADPLDSFYNEQFF
cdr3_nt: TGTGCCAGCAGCGCCGATCCCCTGGACAGCTTCTACAATGAGCAGTTCTTC

v_call: TRBV6-6
j_call: TRBJ1-1
d_call: -
clone_size: -
cdr3_aa: CASSQRNTEAFF
cdr3_nt: TGTGCCAGCAGTCAGAGGAACACTGAAGCTTTCTTT

v_call: TRBV29-1
j_call: TRBJ1-1
d_call: -
clone_size: -
cdr3_aa: CSAVVGRAEAFF
cdr3_nt: TGCAGCGCCGTTGTGGGGCGCGCTGAAGCTTTCTTT

v_call: TRBV14
j_call: TRBJ2-7
d_call: -
clone_size: -
cdr3_aa: CASSQWTRKGPYEQYF
cdr3_nt: TGTGCCAGCAGCCAATGGACAAGAAAGGGCCCCTACGAGCAGTACTTC

v_call: TRBV20-1
j_call: TRBJ2-7
d_call: TRBD1
clone_size: -
cdr3_aa: CSASHPGTASYEQYF
cdr3_nt: TGCAGTGCTAGTCATCCCGGGACAGCCTCCTACGAGCAGTACTTC

v_call: TRBV11-2
j_call: TRBJ2-3
d_call: -
clone_size: -
cdr3_aa: CASSLAGGRNTDTQYF
cdr3_nt: TGTGCCAGCAGCTTAGCTGGGGGCCGGAACACAGATACGCAGTATTTT

v_call: TRBV4-1
j_call: TRBJ1-3
d_call: -
clone_size: -
cdr3_aa: CASSHGQPAGNTIYF
cdr3_nt: TGCGCCAGCAGCCACGGACAGCCGGCTGGAAACACCATATATTTT

v_call: TRBV7-2
j_call: TRBJ2-7
d_call: -
clone_size: -
cdr3_aa: CASSLTTYEQYF
cdr3_nt: TGTGCCAGCAGCTTAACAACCTACGAGCAGTACTTC

v_call: TRBV11-3
j_call: TRBJ2-1
d_call: -
clone_size: once
cdr3_aa: CASGSSGYNEQFF
cdr3_nt: TGTGCCAGCGGGTCCTCGGGGTACAATGAGCAGTTCTTC

v_call: TRBV7-8
j_call: TRBJ2-5
d_call: -
clone_size: -
cdr3_aa: CASSLESSGLPETQYF
cdr3_nt: TGTGCCAGCAGCTTAGAATCGAGCGGTCTCCCAGAGACCCAGTACTTC

v_call: TRBV2
j_call: TRBJ2-1
d_call: TRBD2
clone_size: -
cdr3_aa: CASRAGTSVYNEQFF
cdr3_nt: TGTGCCAGCAGGGCCGGGACTAGCGTGTACAATGAGCAGTTCTTC

v_call: TRBV5-1
j_call: TRBJ2-3
d_call: -
clone_size: -
cdr3_aa: CASSKETDTQYF
cdr3_nt: TGCGCCAGCAGCAAAGAGACAGATACGCAGTATTTT

v_call: TRBV6-2/TRBV6-3
j_call: TRBJ2-3
d_call: -
clone_size: -
cdr3_aa: CASSHEGVYNPSRTDTQYF
cdr3_nt: TGTGCCAGCAGTCACGAAGGGGTCTACAACCCCTCCCGCACAGATACGCAGTATTTT

v_call: TRBV7-2
j_call: TRBJ2-3
d_call: -
clone_size: -
cdr3_aa: CASSSGTDTQYF
cdr3_nt: TGTGCCAGCAGCTCCGGCACAGATACGCAGTATTTT

v_call: TRBV11-2
j_call: TRBJ2-3
d_call: -
clone_size: -
cdr3_aa: CASSLDGRSTDTQYF
cdr3_nt: TGTGCCAGCAGCTTAGATGGGAGAAGCACAGATACGCAGTATTTT

v_call: TRBV7-2
j_call: TRBJ1-1
d_call: -
clone_size: once
cdr3_aa: CASSFNRVTEAFF
cdr3_nt: TGTGCCAGCAGCTTCAACAGGGTCACTGAAGCTTTCTTT

v_call: TRBV2
j_call: TRBJ1-2
d_call: -
clone_size: -
cdr3_aa: CASKKDRENGYTF
cdr3_nt: TGTGCCAGCAAGAAGGATAGGGAGAATGGCTACACCTTC